The TCR beta chain described here comes from a study of T cells in Graves' hyperthyroidism and ophthalmopathy. Study overall: Peripheral blood was obtained at initial diagnosis, preceding any treatment. Study-wide results and caveats: Most clonotypes expanded in thyroid above 0.001 were likewise present in blood.

The investigators amplified TCR beta CDR3 regions from RNA transcripts. First-round RT-PCR with HTBI primers amplified the TCR CDR3 region. TCRdb reprocessed the multiplex PCR reads via MiXCR and lists one record per CDR3 protein. The table includes roughly 500,000 distinct CDR3 sequences, 16% detected once. In germline, CDR1 is SGHTA, CDR2 FQGTGA. The CDR3 is 16 residues long. The V and J ends lost 4 bases and 9 bases, in that order; junction bases with no gene match: 15. In this sample, this clonotype turned up many times. The antigen remains undetermined. The chain has TRBV7-3 and TRBJ2-1; 7 nucleotides align to TRBD2. The sequenced sample was blood. The receptor was derived from a woman under 40 with Graves' ophthalmopathy. The CDR3 loop is CASSSLPQHGGSEQFF. CDR3 sequence (DNA): TGTGCCAGCAGCTCCCTTCCTCAGCACGGGGGGAGTGAGCAGTTCTTC.